A single sample is the source of the 21 T cell receptor beta chains below, sequenced in a study of shared clonotypes between healthy human individuals. Method: immunoSEQ multiplex PCR; TCRdb's copy keeps in-frame clones and lacks some. The sample shows some 630,000 clones, 55% to 75% of them seen only once. Material for sequencing was memory CD4+ T cells sorted from blood. Subset here: CD45RA-negative fraction. These TCRs come from a young woman in good health.

V gene TRBV5-6 combines with J gene TRBJ1-2; 9 nucleotides agree with TRBD1. The CDR3 is 16 residues long. Germline assignment: CDR1 SGHDT and CDR2 YYEEEE. The J segment lost 4 bases and the V segment lost 3 bases, leaving 10 bases of the junction unmatched. DNA of the CDR3: TGTGCCAGCAGCTGGAGTACAGGGGGCTTGTCCTATGGCTACACCTTC. This encodes CASSWSTGGLSYGYTF.

This clone showed up just once. The chain combines TRBV2 with TRBJ1-5; TRBD1 might be the D (5 bases). CDR3 length: 15 amino acids. Per the germline V gene, CDR1 is SNHLY and CDR2 is FYNNEI. Between the trimmed V and J ends, which lost 2 bases and 11 bases, there was a span of 19 bases. The CDR3 loop reads CASSEFRGEGRAQHF. DNA for the CDR3: TGTGCCAGCAGTGAATTTCGGGGGGAGGGTCGGGCCCAGCATTTT.

This clone was detected only a few times. The CDR3 end shows no conserved phenylalanine or tryptophan, and so a read error is likely. Because the CDR3's place on the DNA is in doubt, the DNA is left out and the CDR3 is given as listed by TCRdb. This chain links TRBV28 with TRBJ2-7. Inclusive of both ends, the CDR3 amounts to 13 amino acids. Germline CDR1 is MDHEN and CDR2 is SYDVKM. The CDR3 sequence: CASSLGASGRWSL.

This clone was seen a handful of times. This sequence joins TRBV15 and TRBJ1-5; maybe TRBD1 (6 bases). This CDR3 contains 17 residues. Germline-derived CDR1 and CDR2 are LNHNV and YYDKDF (reference sequence). V lost 3 bases, J lost 0 bases, and 15 bases lay in between. This CDR3 reads CATSSLRGSDSNQPQHF. CDR3 nucleotide sequence: TGTGCCACCAGCAGCCTTAGGGGGTCGGATAGCAATCAGCCCCAGCATTTT.

The chain carries TRBV7-9 and TRBJ1-1; possibly TRBD1 for D (5 bases). Germline-derived CDR1 and CDR2 are SEHNR and FQNEAQ (reference sequence). The CDR3 spans 13 residues. Trimming took off 2 bases at V and 10 bases at J, with 14 bases between the two ends. Written as DNA, the CDR3 is TGTGCCAGCAGCTTATGGGGCCGGAATAGAGCTTTCTTT. Protein product: CASSLWGRNRAFF.

The chain employs TRBV5-1 and TRBJ1-4, with D unclear. This CDR3 region has 15 residues. The V end lost 3 bases, the J end lost 6 bases, and 15 bases lay between the germline ends. The germline V gene has CDR1 SGHRS and CDR2 YFSETQ. In DNA, the CDR3 is TGCGCCAGCAGCTCGGGCAGCACCCGAGATGAAAAACTGTTTTTT. Amino acid sequence: CASSSGSTRDEKLFF.

The chain uses TRBV10-3 and TRBJ1-1; 11 bases agree with TRBD1. CDR3 size: 16 residues. The germline V gene has CDR1 ENHRY and CDR2 SYGVKD. V lost 4 bases to trimming and J lost 5 bases; unmatched junction nucleotides: 9. CDR3 DNA: TGTGCCATCAGTGGTCTGGACAGGGGGCTCGGTACTGAAGCTTTCTTT. Residues: CAISGLDRGLGTEAFF.

The V call is TRBV28, the J call TRBJ2-3, with a weak D call TRBD2 (6 bases). Trimming left V 5 bases short and J 7 bases short, with 25 bases between. The CDR3 has 17 residues. From germline, CDR1 is MDHEN and CDR2 SYDVKM. The CDR3 here is CASSPPIGSPGGNTQYF. DNA of the CDR3: TGTGCCAGCAGTCCACCGATAGGTAGTCCAGGAGGGAATACGCAGTATTTT.

The chain joins TRBV6-5 to TRBJ1-4; TRBD1 might be the D (5 bases). CDR3 size: 14 residues. Between the trimmed V and J ends, which lost 6 bases and 8 bases, there was a span of 16 bases. Germline-derived CDR1 and CDR2 are MNHEY and SVGAGI. CDR3 sequence reads: CASSRDGQAEKLFF. The CDR3 bases are TGTGCCAGCAGCCGGGACGGTCAAGCCGAAAAACTGTTTTTT.

The CDR3, as DNA: TGTGCCAGCAAAAATTCGGAGTCCGGGGAGCTGTTTTTT. Translation: CASKNSESGELFF. The genes are TRBV2 and TRBJ2-2; no clear D. In germline, CDR1 is SNHLY, CDR2 FYNNEI. Trimming cost V 7 bases and J 6 bases, with 12 bases left between them. The CDR3 spans 13 residues.

This clone was counted many times. Other DNA sequences from this sample encode an identical CDR3 as well. The CDR3 loop is CASRNRVEQYF. CDR3 sequence (DNA): TGTGCCAGCAGGAATAGGGTCGAGCAGTACTTC. This rearrangement joins TRBV28 to TRBJ2-7; D gene ambiguous. The CDR3 sequence is 11 residues long. V dropped 6 bases and J dropped 6 bases, with 9 bases sitting between them. The germline V gene encodes CDR1 MDHEN and CDR2 SYDVKM. Variable domain in full (rest from reference TRBV28 and TRBJ2-7): DVKVTQSSRYLVKRTGEKVFLECVQDMDHENMFWYRQDPGLGLRLIYFSYDVKMKEKGDIPEGYSVSREKKERFSLILESASTNQTSMYLCASRNRVEQYFGPGTRLTVT.

In regard to this clone: The same CDR3 arises from other DNA sequences in this sample as well. The chain carries TRBV5-8 and TRBJ2-5, with a possible D match to TRBD1 (5 bases). Trimming cost V 4 bases and J 5 bases, with 12 bases left between them. Germline lookup yields CDR1 SGHTS and CDR2 YDEGEE. The CDR3 consists of 13 residues. The CDR3: CASSLQGRETQYF. CDR3 nucleotides: TGTGCCAGCAGCCTCCAGGGTCGTGAGACCCAGTACTTC.

The genes are TRBV18 and TRBJ2-2; D not certain. V was shortened by 3 bases and J by 6 bases, with 14 bases between the two germline ends. Germline CDR1 KGHSH, CDR2 LQKENI. There are 15 residues in the CDR3. CDR3 nucleotides: TGTGCCAGCTCACCTGCAGCTCTCGGGCCCGGGGAGCTGTTTTTT. It encodes CASSPAALGPGELFF.

This chain uses TRBV29-1 with TRBJ2-5, with a possible D match to TRBD1 (6 bases). The ends were cut back, 7 bases at V and 5 bases at J, with 11 bases in the middle. CDR3 size: 11 residues. The germline V gene encodes CDR1 SQVTM and CDR2 ANQGSEA. For the CDR3, the DNA is TGCAGCGGGGGGCGTACGGAGACCCAGTACTTC. Translating it yields CSGGRTETQYF.

The chain carries TRBV25-1 and TRBJ2-7, with D perhaps being TRBD1 or TRBD2 (5 bases each). Trimming took off 2 bases at V and 4 bases at J, with 15 bases between the two ends. Germline values: CDR1 MGHDK, CDR2 SYGVNS. This CDR3 has 15 amino acids. As DNA, the CDR3 is TGTGCCAGCAGTGAAAGCGGCAGGGTAACGTACGAGCAGTACTTC. It codes for CASSESGRVTYEQYF.

At least ten counts were recorded for this clone. This rearrangement joins TRBV7-9 to TRBJ2-1; unclear D gene. The CDR3 spans 11 residues. Germline V gene data show CDR1 as SEHNR and CDR2 as FQNEAQ (reference sequence). Trimming shortened V by 3 bases and J by 10 bases, and 7 bases separated the two germline ends. Here the CDR3 DNA reads TGTGCCAGCAGCTTTGGACCGGAGCAGTTCTTC. Protein: CASSFGPEQFF.

J is TRBJ2-6 and V is TRBV19; D tentatively fits TRBD1 or TRBD2 (5 bases each). Germline V gene data show CDR1 as LNHDA and CDR2 as SQIVND (reference sequence). Trimming pared 3 bases from V and 4 bases from J, leaving 16 bases between. CDR3 length: 17 amino acids. CDR3 loop: CASSMGRLLMGANVLTF. CDR3 coding DNA: TGTGCCAGTAGTATGGGACGGCTTTTAATGGGGGCCAACGTCCTGACTTTC.

The chain links TRBV19 to TRBJ2-7; possible D gene TRBD2, 7 bases. Trimming stripped 7 bases from V and 6 bases from J, with 22 bases between. This CDR3 spans 15 amino acids. The germline V gene encodes CDR1 LNHDA and CDR2 SQIVND (reference sequence). In DNA, the CDR3 is TGTGCCAGTACGTCCTCCTCAACCGGGGGGCGCGAGCAGTACTTC. Amino acid sequence: CASTSSSTGGREQYF.

The chain carries TRBV30 and TRBJ1-5; D not resolved. There are 13 residues in the CDR3. Germline values: CDR1 GTSNPN, CDR2 SVGIG (reference sequence). Trimming pared 2 bases from V and 5 bases from J, leaving 10 bases between. The CDR3 coding sequence is TGTGCCTGGAGTTTACGGGAGGATCAGCCCCAGCATTTT. It is translated as CAWSLREDQPQHF.

V and J are TRBV14 and TRBJ2-5; D gene unclear. Germline V CDR1 and CDR2: SGHDN, FVKESK. CDR3 length: 17 amino acids. Deletions cut 5 bases from V and 0 bases from J, with 19 bases between. The CDR3 loop reads CASSGWVLGGNQETQYF. CDR3 sequence (DNA): TGTGCCAGCAGCGGATGGGTTTTGGGTGGGAACCAAGAGACCCAGTACTTC.

The rearrangement uses TRBV5-6 and TRBJ2-1; TRBD1 might be the D (5 bases). Trimming stripped 4 bases from V and 6 bases from J, with 8 bases between. The CDR3 spans 12 residues. Looked up from germline, CDR1 is SGHDT and CDR2 is YYEEEE. As DNA, the CDR3 is TGTGCCAGCAGCAGGGGATTCAATGAGCAGTTCTTC. Protein product: CASSRGFNEQFF.